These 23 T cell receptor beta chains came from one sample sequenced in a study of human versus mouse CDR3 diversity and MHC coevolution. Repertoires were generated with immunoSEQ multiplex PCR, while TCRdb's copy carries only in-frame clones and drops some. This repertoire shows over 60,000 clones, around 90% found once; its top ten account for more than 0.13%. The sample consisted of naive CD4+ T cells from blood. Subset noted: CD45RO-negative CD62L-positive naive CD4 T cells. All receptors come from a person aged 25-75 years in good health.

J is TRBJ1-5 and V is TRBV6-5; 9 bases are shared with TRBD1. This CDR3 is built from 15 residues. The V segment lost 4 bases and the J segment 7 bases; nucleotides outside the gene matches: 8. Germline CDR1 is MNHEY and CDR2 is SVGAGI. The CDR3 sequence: CASSSTGGAGQPQHF. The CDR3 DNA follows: TGTGCCAGCAGTTCAACAGGGGGCGCCGGACAGCCCCAGCATTTT.

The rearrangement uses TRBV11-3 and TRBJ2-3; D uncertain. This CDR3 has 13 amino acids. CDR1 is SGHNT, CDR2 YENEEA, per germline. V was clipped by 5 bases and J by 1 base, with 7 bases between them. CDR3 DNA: TGTGCCAGCAGCCCCCTCGGCACAGATACGCAGTATTTT. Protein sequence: CASSPLGTDTQYF.

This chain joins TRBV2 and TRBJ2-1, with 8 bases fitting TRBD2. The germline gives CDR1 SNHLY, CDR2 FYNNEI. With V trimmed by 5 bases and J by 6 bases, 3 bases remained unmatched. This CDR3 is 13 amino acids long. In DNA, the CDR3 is TGTGCCAGCAGTTTAGGACTAGCCAATGAGCAGTTCTTC. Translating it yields CASSLGLANEQFF.

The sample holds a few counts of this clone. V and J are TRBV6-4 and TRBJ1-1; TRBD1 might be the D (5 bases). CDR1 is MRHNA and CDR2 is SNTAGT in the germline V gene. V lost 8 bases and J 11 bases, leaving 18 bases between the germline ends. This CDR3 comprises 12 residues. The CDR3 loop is CASPGREGCAFF. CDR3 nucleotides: TGTGCCAGCCCGGGACGGGAGGGTTGTGCTTTCTTT.

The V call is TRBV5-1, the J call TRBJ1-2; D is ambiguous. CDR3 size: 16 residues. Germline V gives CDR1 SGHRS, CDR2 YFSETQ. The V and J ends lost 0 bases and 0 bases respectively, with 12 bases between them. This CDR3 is CASSLDRPLTNYGYTF. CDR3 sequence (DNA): TGCGCCAGCAGCTTGGATCGCCCGCTAACTAACTATGGCTACACCTTC. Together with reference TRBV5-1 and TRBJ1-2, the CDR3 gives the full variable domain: KAGVTQTPRYLIKTRGQQVTLSCSPISGHRSVSWYQQTPGQGLQFLFEYFSETQRNKGNFPGRFSGRQFSNSRSEMNVSTLELGDSALYLCASSLDRPLTNYGYTFGSGTRLTVV.

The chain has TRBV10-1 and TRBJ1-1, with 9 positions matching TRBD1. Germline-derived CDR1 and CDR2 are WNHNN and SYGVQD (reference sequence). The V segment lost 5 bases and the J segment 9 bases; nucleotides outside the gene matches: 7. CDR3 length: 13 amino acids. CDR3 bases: TGCGCCAGCAGTCCCGGACAGGGGAGACAAGCTTTCTTT. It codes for CASSPGQGRQAFF.

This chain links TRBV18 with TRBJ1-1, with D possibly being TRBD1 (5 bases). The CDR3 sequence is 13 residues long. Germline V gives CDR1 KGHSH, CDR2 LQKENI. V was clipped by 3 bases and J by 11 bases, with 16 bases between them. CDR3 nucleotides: TGTGCCAGCTCACCGCAGGAGGGGACGGAGGCTTTCTTT. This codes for CASSPQEGTEAFF.

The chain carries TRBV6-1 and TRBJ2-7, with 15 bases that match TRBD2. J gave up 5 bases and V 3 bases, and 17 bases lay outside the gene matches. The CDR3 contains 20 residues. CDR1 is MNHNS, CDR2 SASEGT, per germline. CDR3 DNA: TGTGCCAGCAGTGAGGAGCCCCCGGGACTAGCGGGAGGATTCGGCAACGAGCAGTACTTC. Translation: CASSEEPPGLAGGFGNEQYF.

The CDR3 sequence is CACDRGVSEAFF. The CDR3 DNA reads TGTGCCTGTGACAGGGGAGTCTCTGAAGCTTTCTTT. The chain has TRBV30 and TRBJ1-1; 8 nucleotides line up with TRBD1. V trimming: 6 bases; J trimming: 6 bases; junction bases outside the gene matches: 6. There are 12 residues in the CDR3. The germline V gene has CDR1 GTSNPN and CDR2 SVGIG (reference sequence).

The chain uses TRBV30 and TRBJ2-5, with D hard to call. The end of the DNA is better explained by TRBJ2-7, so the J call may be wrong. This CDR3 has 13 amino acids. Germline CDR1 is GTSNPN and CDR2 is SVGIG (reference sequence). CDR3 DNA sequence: TGTGCCTGGAGTGTATCCGGGTTATACGAGCAGTACTTC. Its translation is CAWSVSGLYEQYF.

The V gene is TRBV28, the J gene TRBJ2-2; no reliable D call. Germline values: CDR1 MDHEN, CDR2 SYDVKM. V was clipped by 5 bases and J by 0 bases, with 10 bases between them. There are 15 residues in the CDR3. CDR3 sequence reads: CASSKQTANTGELFF. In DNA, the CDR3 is TGTGCCAGCAGTAAACAGACCGCGAACACCGGGGAGCTGTTTTTT.

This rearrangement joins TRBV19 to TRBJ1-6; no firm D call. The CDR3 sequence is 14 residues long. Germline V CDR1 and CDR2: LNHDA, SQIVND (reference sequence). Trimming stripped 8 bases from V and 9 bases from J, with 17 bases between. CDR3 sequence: CASRLGRTTSPLHF. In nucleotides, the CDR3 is TGTGCCAGTCGTCTCGGACGGACTACTTCACCCCTCCACTTT.

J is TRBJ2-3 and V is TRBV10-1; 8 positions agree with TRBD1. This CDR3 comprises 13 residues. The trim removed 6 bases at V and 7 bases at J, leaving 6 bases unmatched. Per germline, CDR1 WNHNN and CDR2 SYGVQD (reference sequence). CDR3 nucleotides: TGCGCCAGCAGCCACGACAGGGGTAATACGCAGTATTTT. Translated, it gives CASSHDRGNTQYF.

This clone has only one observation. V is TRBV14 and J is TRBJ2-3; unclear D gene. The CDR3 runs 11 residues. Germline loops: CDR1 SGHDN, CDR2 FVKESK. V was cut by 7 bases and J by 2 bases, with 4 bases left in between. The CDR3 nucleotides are TGTGCCAGCATTAACACAGATACGCAGTATTTT. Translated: CASINTDTQYF.

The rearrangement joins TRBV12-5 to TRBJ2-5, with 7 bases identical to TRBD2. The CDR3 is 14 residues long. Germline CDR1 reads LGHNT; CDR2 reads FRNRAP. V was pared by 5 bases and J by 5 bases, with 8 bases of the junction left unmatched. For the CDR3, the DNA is TGTGCTAGTGGTACTGCGGGGGAAGGGGAGACCCAGTACTTC. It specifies CASGTAGEGETQYF.

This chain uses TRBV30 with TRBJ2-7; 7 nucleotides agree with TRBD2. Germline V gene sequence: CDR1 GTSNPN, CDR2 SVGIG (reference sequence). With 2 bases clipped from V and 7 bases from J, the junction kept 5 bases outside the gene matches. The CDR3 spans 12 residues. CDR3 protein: CAWSLTSVEQYF. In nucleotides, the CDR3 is TGTGCCTGGAGTCTTACTAGCGTTGAGCAGTACTTC.

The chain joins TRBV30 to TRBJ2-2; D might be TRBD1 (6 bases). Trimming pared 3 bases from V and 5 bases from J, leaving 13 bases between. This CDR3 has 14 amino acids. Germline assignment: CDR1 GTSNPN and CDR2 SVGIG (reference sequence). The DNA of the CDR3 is TGTGCCTGGAGAGAAAACAGGGATACCGGGGAGCTGTTTTTT. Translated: CAWRENRDTGELFF.

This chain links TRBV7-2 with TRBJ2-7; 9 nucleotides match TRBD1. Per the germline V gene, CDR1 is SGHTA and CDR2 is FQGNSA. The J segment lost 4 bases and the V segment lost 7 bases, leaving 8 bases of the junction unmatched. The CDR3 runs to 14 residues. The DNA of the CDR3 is TGTGCCAGCACCCTCTTGACAGGGGGGTACGAGCAGTACTTC. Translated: CASTLLTGGYEQYF.

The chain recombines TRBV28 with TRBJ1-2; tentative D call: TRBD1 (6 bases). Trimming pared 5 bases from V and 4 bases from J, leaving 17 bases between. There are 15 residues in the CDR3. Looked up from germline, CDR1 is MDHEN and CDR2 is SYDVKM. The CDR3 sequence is CASSPPTGLVYGYTF. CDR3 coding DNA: TGTGCCAGCAGTCCGCCTACAGGGTTAGTCTATGGCTACACCTTC.

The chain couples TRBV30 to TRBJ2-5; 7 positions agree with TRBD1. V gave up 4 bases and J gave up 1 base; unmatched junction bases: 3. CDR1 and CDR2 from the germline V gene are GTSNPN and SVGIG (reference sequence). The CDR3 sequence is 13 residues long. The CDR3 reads CAWKRTGQETQYF. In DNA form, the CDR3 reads TGTGCCTGGAAAAGGACAGGCCAAGAGACCCAGTACTTC.

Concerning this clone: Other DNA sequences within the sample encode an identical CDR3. CDR3 residues: CASDEEVGNQPQHF. In nucleotides, the CDR3 is TGTGCCAGCGACGAGGAGGTGGGCAATCAGCCCCAGCATTTT. This rearrangement joins TRBV28 to TRBJ1-5, with D uncertain. This CDR3 is 14 amino acids long. CDR1 is MDHEN, CDR2 SYDVKM, per germline. Trimming took 8 bases from V and 2 from J, leaving 13 bases between them.

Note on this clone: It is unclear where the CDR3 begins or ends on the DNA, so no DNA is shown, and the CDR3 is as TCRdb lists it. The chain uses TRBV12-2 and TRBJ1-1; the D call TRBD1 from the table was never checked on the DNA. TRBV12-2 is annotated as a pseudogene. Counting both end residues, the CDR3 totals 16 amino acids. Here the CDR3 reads CASRLEIWGRGTEAFF.

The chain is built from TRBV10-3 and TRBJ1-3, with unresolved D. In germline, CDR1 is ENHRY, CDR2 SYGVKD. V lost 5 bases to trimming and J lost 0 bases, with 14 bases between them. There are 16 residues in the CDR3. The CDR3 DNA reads TGTGCCATCAGTTCTATTTGGAGTGACTCTGGAAACACCATATATTTT. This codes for CAISSIWSDSGNTIYF.